Listed below are T cell receptor beta chains from one sample, sequenced in a study of control samples from healthy donors and cancer patients. Here immunoSEQ multiplex PCR was the method, and the copy in TCRdb shows in-frame clones only, minus some. The table has about 250,000 clones, 82% seen once. Sequenced input: PBMCs. These receptors all stem from a woman aged 55-70 years with lung cancer. Both conserved end residues are part of each CDR3. Each record gives: V gene, clone size, J gene, D gene, CDR3 DNA, CDR3 protein. The D gene is left open where the match is weak. The size of a clone is reported for some rows only, either as once, few or many, or as a class for expanded clones.

TRBV27	.	TRBJ2-1	.	TGTGCCAGCAGTTTAGAGGGGTCCTACAATGAGCAGTTCTTC	CASSLEGSYNEQFF
TRBV27	.	TRBJ1-6	.	TGTGCCAGCAGACAGGGTGCTTCACCCCTCCACTTT	CASRQGASPLHF
TRBV27	.	TRBJ2-3	TRBD1	TGTGCCAGCACCCCGACAGGGGCCCTCACAGATACGCAGTATTTT	CASTPTGALTDTQYF
TRBV9	few	TRBJ2-1	.	TGTGCCAGCAGCGCCGGGGGGCCCATCTACAATGAGCAGTTCTTC	CASSAGGPIYNEQFF
TRBV11-2	.	TRBJ2-1	.	TGTGCCAGCAGCCCCCGGACAGCGGTAGGCAATGAGCAGTTCTTC	CASSPRTAVGNEQFF
TRBV7-2	.	TRBJ2-5	.	TGTGCCAGCAGTTCGGGTGGTGGAGAGACCCAGTACTTC	CASSSGGGETQYF
TRBV28	.	TRBJ1-5	.	TGTGCCAGCAGGCCCCTTAACAATCAGCCCCAGCATTTT	CASRPLNNQPQHF
TRBV19	few	TRBJ1-5	.	TGTGCCAGCGGCGTCCGGGACACGGGCTACAATCAGCCCCAGCATTTT	CASGVRDTGYNQPQHF
TRBV18	.	TRBJ1-3	TRBD1	TGTGCCAGCTCCCAAAGGGACAGACAGTCTGGAAACACCATATATTTT	CASSQRDRQSGNTIYF
TRBV25-1	few	TRBJ1-2	TRBD1	TGTGCCAGCAGTGATCAGCAGGGGGCGGAGGGCTATGGCTACACCTTC	CASSDQQGAEGYGYTF
TRBV5-6	.	TRBJ2-7	.	TGTGCCAGCAGCTCTATCAATACCAGGTGGTACTTC	CASSSINTRWYF
TRBV5-6	few	TRBJ2-2	TRBD1	TGTGCCAGCAGCTTTCGGGACAGGGGTAACACCGGGGAGCTGTTTTTT	CASSFRDRGNTGELFF
TRBV3-1/TRBV3-2	.	TRBJ2-1	.	TGTGCCAGCAGCTTCCTAAATGAGCAGTTCTTC	CASSFLNEQFF
TRBV13	.	TRBJ2-3	.	TGTGCCAGCAGCTCCTACAGCACAGATACGCAGTATTTT	CASSSYSTDTQYF
TRBV7-2	.	TRBJ1-5	.	TGTGCCAGCAGCTCGTACAATGGGCCCCAGCATTTT	CASSSYNGPQHF
TRBV7-9	once	TRBJ2-7	TRBD1	TGTGCCAGCAGAGGAGGGGACAGGTCCTACGAGCAGTACTTC	CASRGGDRSYEQYF
TRBV18	.	TRBJ1-6	.	TGTGCCAGCTCACCATATGCCCCGGTAGATTCACCCCTCCACTTT	CASSPYAPVDSPLHF
TRBV18	.	TRBJ1-5	.	TGTGCCAGCTCACCCGACAGGTACCAGCCCCAGCATTTT	CASSPDRYQPQHF
TRBV29-1	.	TRBJ1-3	.	TGCAGCGTTGCCCCGGGGGCCGACTCTGGAAACACCATATATTTT	CSVAPGADSGNTIYF
TRBV27	.	TRBJ1-3	.	TGTGCCAGCAGTCCTGGGACGAACTCTGGAAACACCATATATTTT	CASSPGTNSGNTIYF
TRBV5-5	.	TRBJ1-1	.	TGTGCCAGCAGCTTGCGGCGGGATTGGACTGAAGCTTTCTTT	CASSLRRDWTEAFF
TRBV11-2	.	TRBJ2-7	.	TGTGCCAGCAGCATCAGTTGGGGACCCTCTACCTACGAGCAGTACTTC	CASSISWGPSTYEQYF
TRBV7-9	few	TRBJ2-2	TRBD2	TGTGCCAGCAGCTCCGGGACTAGCGGCTTCATGGGCGGGGAGCTGTTTTTT	CASSSGTSGFMGGELFF
TRBV29-1	.	TRBJ1-1	.	TGCAGCGCGCTGAATCGTCAGAACCAGGCGGAAGCTTTCTTT	CSALNRQNQAEAFF